This T cell receptor beta chain was sequenced for a study of blood T cell repertoires in COVID-19. Whole-study context: The United States, Italy and Spain supplied acute and convalescent COVID-19 samples. Nucleic acid was either cDNA or gDNA, and it came from T cells, B-cell-depleted T cells, or PBMCs.

In the study's own analysis: Estimation of nucleated cell counts was performed using reference gene primer amplification. Sequencing used immunoSEQ multiplex PCR; TCRdb keeps in-frame clones, though not all of them. V and J calls and clone size are given by that table; D and trimming were obtained from the DNA. Here the sample spans 250,000 to 300,000 clones, about 91% being singletons. V dropped 0 bases and J dropped 4; count of bases not matched to a gene: 6. The CDR3 contains 17 residues. Germline lookup yields CDR1 LGHNA and CDR2 YSLEER. The TCR originated in a woman between 40 and 55 years old who had recovered from COVID-19. The rearrangement links TRBV4-3 to TRBJ2-1, with TRBD2 matching over 10 bases. Sequenced material: peripheral blood. This chain's CDR3 is CASSQDLTSGTYNEQFF. In nucleotides, the CDR3 is TGCGCCAGCAGCCAAGATCTCACTAGCGGGACTTACAATGAGCAGTTCTTC.